The 23 T cell receptor beta chains listed next were all sequenced from one sample in a study of vaccination and CD4 T cells after COVID-19. Stated treatment: approximately 9-day PBMC culture with coronavirus spike peptide pools or control peptides (ViraFEST assay). Cultured CD4+ T-cell DNA underwent Oncomine TCR Beta short-read sequencing. TCRdb fed the PCR reads into MiXCR, producing one record per CDR3 protein. Altogether around 10,000 distinct CDR3 sequences are present, 52% being singletons, with the ten largest covering over 15%. Their antigen targets remain unknown. Material for sequencing was CD4+ T cells from blood, cultured in vitro. Source of these receptors: a human donor who had recovered from COVID-19.

Concerning this clonotype itself: Relative to the germline gene, one junction end is altered; a read error may explain this. This rearrangement joins TRBV7-7 to TRBJ2-5; D is unclear. The CDR3 totals 14 residues. The germline V gene has CDR1 SSHAT and CDR2 FNYEAQ (reference sequence). The CDR3 DNA follows: TGTGCTAGCAGCTCAGAACGACAAGGATGGACCCAGTACTTC. It encodes CASSSERQGWTQYF.

The chain combines TRBV6-1 with TRBJ1-1; 8 positions agree with TRBD1. This CDR3 comprises 14 residues. The junction had 7 bases not matched to a gene; V was cut back by 4 bases and J by 6 bases. Germline CDR1 is MNHNS and CDR2 is SASEGT. The CDR3 DNA follows: TGTGCCAGCAGTGGAGACAGGGGCGTTGCTGAAGCTTTCTTT. Its translation: CASSGDRGVAEAFF.

V is TRBV6-2 or TRBV6-3 and J is TRBJ2-3; maybe TRBD2 (5 bases). This CDR3 has 13 amino acids. Germline V gene data show CDR1 as MNHEY and CDR2 as SVGEGT. The germline V and J ends were trimmed by 6 bases and 6 bases, with 13 bases remaining between them. The CDR3 DNA reads TGTGCCAGCAGAGCGGAGACGGTGGATACGCAGTATTTT. Translation gives CASRAETVDTQYF.

The rearrangement links TRBV7-2 to TRBJ2-7; a possible D gene is TRBD2 (6 bases). The V end was cut by 5 bases, the J end by 0 bases, with 14 bases between. The CDR3 has 15 amino acids. The germline V gene has CDR1 SGHTA and CDR2 FQGNSA. DNA for the CDR3: TGTGCCAGCAGCCCCCGACTAGGCAGCTCCTACGAGCAGTACTTC. The encoded protein is CASSPRLGSSYEQYF.

This sequence joins TRBV7-2 and TRBJ2-5; D perhaps matches TRBD1 (6 bases). The CDR3 length is 14 residues. V lost 4 bases to trimming and J lost 2 bases, with 11 bases between them. The germline V gene has CDR1 SGHTA and CDR2 FQGNSA. CDR3 sequence reads: CASSSWTVQETQYF. The CDR3, as DNA: TGTGCCAGCAGCTCTTGGACAGTTCAAGAGACCCAGTACTTC.

The rearrangement uses TRBV12-3 or TRBV12-4 and TRBJ1-6; 7 bases line up with TRBD1. V lost 8 bases and J lost 2; bases outside the gene matches: 9. The CDR3 has 16 amino acids. CDR3 DNA sequence: TGTGCCAGCGCCCACAGGGGCCCTACCTATAATTCACCCCTCCACTTT. This sequence encodes CASAHRGPTYNSPLHF.

V gene TRBV27 combines with J gene TRBJ1-1, with TRBD1 identical over 9 bases. The CDR3 contains 14 residues. V lost 2 bases to trimming and J lost 9 bases; unmatched junction nucleotides: 7. CDR1 and CDR2 from the germline V gene are MNHEY and SMNVEV (reference sequence). CDR3 region: CASSLRGQGGKAFF. CDR3 bases: TGTGCCAGCAGTTTAAGGGGACAGGGAGGAAAAGCTTTCTTT.

The chain uses TRBV20-1 and TRBJ2-7; D gene uncertain. CDR3 length: 14 amino acids. The germline V gene has CDR1 DFQATT and CDR2 SNEGSKA (reference sequence). Trimming removed 4 bases from V and 5 bases from J, with 18 bases in between. CDR3 sequence reads: CSANLPKGGHEQYF. CDR3 DNA: TGCAGTGCTAACTTGCCGAAGGGTGGGCACGAGCAGTACTTC.

The sample holds a few counts of this clonotype. The rearrangement uses TRBV6-1 and TRBJ2-3, with 8 bases that match TRBD2. From germline, CDR1 is MNHNS and CDR2 SASEGT. V was pared by 6 bases and J by 3 bases, with 8 bases of the junction left unmatched. This CDR3 has 15 residues. The CDR3 bases are TGTGCCAGCAGCCCCGGGGGGGTACGGACAGATACGCAGTATTTT. It codes for CASSPGGVRTDTQYF.

The V and J genes are TRBV19 and TRBJ2-2; 11 bases map to TRBD1. Germline CDR1 LNHDA, CDR2 SQIVND (reference sequence). The J segment lost 4 bases and the V segment lost 7 bases, leaving 8 bases of the junction unmatched. CDR3 length: 16 residues. The CDR3 DNA reads TGTGCCAGTACCCCCGGACAGGGGGCAGGCACCGGGGAGCTGTTTTTT. It codes for CASTPGQGAGTGELFF.

The V call is TRBV27, the J call TRBJ2-7; D may match TRBD1 or TRBD2 (7 bases each). The V end was cut by 6 bases, the J end by 4 bases, with 13 bases between. CDR1 is MNHEY and CDR2 is SMNVEV in the germline V gene (reference sequence). CDR3 length: 13 amino acids. The CDR3 loop reads CASSYRGGYEQYF. The CDR3 region has the DNA TGTGCCAGCAGCTACAGGGGAGGGTACGAGCAGTACTTC.

This chain uses TRBV5-1 with TRBJ1-6; maybe TRBD1 (5 bases). Trimming took 2 bases from V and 10 from J, leaving 13 bases between them. The length of the CDR3 is 14 residues. The V gene's germline CDR1 is SGHRS and CDR2 YFSETQ. The DNA of the CDR3 is TGCGCCAGCAGCTTATGGGGGGATCGGTCACCCCTCCACTTT. Its translation is CASSLWGDRSPLHF.

This clonotype occurred a few times. The genes are TRBV6-5 and TRBJ2-1; TRBD2 matches 10 bases. Germline V gene lookup returns CDR1 MNHEY and CDR2 SVGAGI. V gave up 0 bases and J gave up 7 bases; unmatched junction bases: 3. The length of the CDR3 is 15 residues. The CDR3 sequence is CASSYSSGRVNEQFF. The CDR3 DNA follows: TGTGCCAGCAGTTACTCGAGCGGGAGGGTTAATGAGCAGTTCTTC.

The chain recombines TRBV20-1 with TRBJ2-1, with 11 bases identical to TRBD2. V lost 6 bases, J lost 4 bases, and 11 bases stayed unmatched. The CDR3 is 16 amino acids. CDR1 DFQATT and CDR2 SNEGSKA come from the germline V gene (reference sequence). The CDR3 loop is CSADPGSGGAYNEQFF. CDR3 coding DNA: TGCAGTGCAGACCCGGGTAGCGGGGGGGCTTACAATGAGCAGTTCTTC.

The chain couples TRBV6-4 to TRBJ1-2; tentative D call: TRBD1 (5 bases). Germline loops: CDR1 MRHNA, CDR2 SNTAGT. With 7 bases removed from V and 0 bases from J, the gap between germline ends came to 18 bases. CDR3 length: 16 residues. CDR3 nucleotides: TGTGCCAGCATTAACCGAGAGGGGCTGCCTAACTATGGCTACACCTTC. Translating it yields CASINREGLPNYGYTF.

This clonotype has only a few counts. J is TRBJ1-6 and V is TRBV30, with D maybe TRBD1 (5 bases). CDR1 and CDR2 (germline): GTSNPN, SVGIG (reference sequence). CDR3 length equals 13 residues. The ends were cut back, 3 bases at V and 10 bases at J, with 13 bases in the middle. The CDR3, as DNA: TGTGCCTGGAGCCCCGGGACGAAGTCACCCCTCCACTTT. This sequence encodes CAWSPGTKSPLHF.

The chain has TRBV11-2 and TRBJ2-3; D remains unclear. Trimming removed 4 bases from V and 2 bases from J, with 4 bases in between. The germline V gene has CDR1 SGHAT and CDR2 FQNNGV. The CDR3 loop spans 12 amino acids. CDR3 sequence reads: CASSYLTDTQYF. The DNA of the CDR3 is TGTGCCAGCAGCTATCTCACAGATACGCAGTATTTT.

The genes are TRBV6-1 and TRBJ1-2; TRBD1 aligns across 8 bases. From germline, CDR1 is MNHNS and CDR2 SASEGT. The CDR3 covers 14 residues. The trim removed 6 bases at V and 2 bases at J, leaving 5 bases unmatched. The CDR3 protein is CASRLGQGNYGYTF. In nucleotides, the CDR3 is TGTGCCAGCAGACTAGGACAGGGAAACTATGGCTACACCTTC.

The chain has TRBV4-2 and TRBJ1-2; D uncertain. V gave up 4 bases and J gave up 0 bases, with 15 bases separating them. This CDR3 contains 16 residues. Germline CDR1 is LGHNA and CDR2 is YNFKEQ. The CDR3 region is CASSPRIYTSNYGYTF. CDR3 sequence (DNA): TGTGCCAGCAGCCCACGGATTTATACCTCTAACTATGGCTACACCTTC.

This clonotype was seen just once. The rearrangement links TRBV7-6 to TRBJ2-1; D ambiguous. Germline CDR1 SGHVS, CDR2 FNYEAQ. The CDR3 is 17 amino acids. Trimming removed 1 base at V and 10 bases at J, with 23 bases between. The chain's CDR3 is CASSLVKSRPGKREQFF. The CDR3 DNA is TGTGCCAGCAGCTTAGTTAAGAGTAGGCCCGGTAAGAGGGAGCAGTTCTTC.

Only a few counts were recorded for this clonotype. The V and J genes are TRBV11-2 and TRBJ2-2; the D gene is possibly TRBD2 (6 bases). V dropped 1 base and J dropped 4 bases, with 13 bases sitting between them. The CDR3 sequence is 16 residues long. Per germline, CDR1 SGHAT and CDR2 FQNNGV. CDR3 sequence reads: CASSLVAGRRTGELFF. CDR3 in DNA: TGTGCCAGCAGCTTAGTGGCAGGGAGGCGCACCGGGGAGCTGTTTTTT.

The rearrangement joins TRBV7-2 to TRBJ1-6, with 9 positions matching TRBD1. The CDR3 totals 17 residues. The trim removed 5 bases at V and 15 bases at J, leaving 20 bases unmatched. The germline V gene encodes CDR1 SGHTA and CDR2 FQGNSA. CDR3 sequence (DNA): TGTGCCAGCAGCGAAAATACGGGACAGGGATCAAGAAGGCTCCTCCACTTT. This translates into CASSENTGQGSRRLLHF.

This clonotype was found a few times. The chain combines TRBV20-1 with TRBJ2-5; D is possibly TRBD1 or TRBD2 (7 bases each). The CDR3 sequence is 14 residues long. V was clipped by 6 bases and J by 5 bases, with 19 bases between them. Germline-derived CDR1 and CDR2 are DFQATT and SNEGSKA (reference sequence). CDR3 protein: CSAPPGGGGETQYF. CDR3 coding DNA: TGCAGTGCCCCTCCAGGGGGGGGCGGGGAGACCCAGTACTTC.